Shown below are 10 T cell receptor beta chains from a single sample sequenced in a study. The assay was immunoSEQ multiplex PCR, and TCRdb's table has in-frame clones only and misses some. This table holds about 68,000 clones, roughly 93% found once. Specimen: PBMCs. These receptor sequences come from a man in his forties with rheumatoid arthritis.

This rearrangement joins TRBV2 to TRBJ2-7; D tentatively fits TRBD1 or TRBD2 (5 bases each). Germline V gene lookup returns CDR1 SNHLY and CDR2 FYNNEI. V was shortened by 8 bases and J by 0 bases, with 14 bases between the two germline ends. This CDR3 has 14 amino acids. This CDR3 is CASSSGTVSYEQYF. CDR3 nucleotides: TGTGCCAGCTCCTCCGGGACGGTCTCCTACGAGCAGTACTTC.

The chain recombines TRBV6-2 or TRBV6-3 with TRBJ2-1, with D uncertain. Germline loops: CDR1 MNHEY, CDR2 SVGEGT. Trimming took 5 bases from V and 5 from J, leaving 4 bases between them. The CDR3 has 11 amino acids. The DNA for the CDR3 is TGTGCCAGCAGTGGTCACAATGAGCAGTTCTTC. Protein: CASSGHNEQFF.

CDR3 region: CASSLARGQNEKLFF. The CDR3 DNA sequence: TGCGCCAGCAGCTTGGCAAGGGGACAGAATGAAAAACTGTTTTTT. This rearrangement joins TRBV5-1 to TRBJ1-4, with 7 bases aligning to TRBD1. V gave up 0 bases and J gave up 5 bases; unmatched junction bases: 4. This CDR3 region has 15 residues. Germline V gene sequence: CDR1 SGHRS, CDR2 YFSETQ.

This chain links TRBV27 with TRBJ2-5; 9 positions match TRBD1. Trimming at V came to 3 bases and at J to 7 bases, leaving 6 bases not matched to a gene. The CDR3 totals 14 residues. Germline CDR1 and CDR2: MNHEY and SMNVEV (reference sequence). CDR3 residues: CASSFGGQGGTQYF. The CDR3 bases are TGTGCCAGCAGTTTTGGGGGACAGGGAGGGACCCAGTACTTC.

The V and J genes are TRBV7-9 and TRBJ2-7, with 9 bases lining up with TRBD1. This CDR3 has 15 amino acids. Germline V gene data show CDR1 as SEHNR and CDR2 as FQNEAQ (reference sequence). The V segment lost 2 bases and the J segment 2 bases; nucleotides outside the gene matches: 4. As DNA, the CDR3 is TGTGCCAGCAGCTTATTTACAGGGGGCACCTACGAGCAGTACTTC. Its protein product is CASSLFTGGTYEQYF.

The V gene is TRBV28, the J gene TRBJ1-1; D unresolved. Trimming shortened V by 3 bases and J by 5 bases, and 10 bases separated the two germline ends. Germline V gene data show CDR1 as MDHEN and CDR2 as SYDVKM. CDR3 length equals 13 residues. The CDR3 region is CASSFLGRTEAFF. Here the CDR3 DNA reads TGTGCCAGCAGTTTCCTTGGAAGGACTGAAGCTTTCTTT. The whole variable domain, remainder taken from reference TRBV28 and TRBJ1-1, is DVKVTQSSRYLVKRTGEKVFLECVQDMDHENMFWYRQDPGLGLRLIYFSYDVKMKEKGDIPEGYSVSREKKERFSLILESASTNQTSMYLCASSFLGRTEAFFGQGTRLTVV.

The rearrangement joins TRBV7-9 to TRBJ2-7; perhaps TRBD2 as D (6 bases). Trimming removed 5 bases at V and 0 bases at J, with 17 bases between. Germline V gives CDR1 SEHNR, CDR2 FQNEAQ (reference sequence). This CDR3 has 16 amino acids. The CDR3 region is CASSPPSGYSSYEQYF. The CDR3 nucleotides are TGTGCCAGCAGCCCTCCCAGCGGGTACAGCTCCTACGAGCAGTACTTC.

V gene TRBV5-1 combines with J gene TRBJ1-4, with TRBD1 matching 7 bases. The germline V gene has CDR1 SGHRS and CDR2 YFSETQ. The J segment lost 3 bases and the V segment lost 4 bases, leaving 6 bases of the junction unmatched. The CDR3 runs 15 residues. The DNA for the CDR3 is TGCGCCAGCAGCGTATCAGGGGGGGCTAATGAAAAACTGTTTTTT. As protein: CASSVSGGANEKLFF.

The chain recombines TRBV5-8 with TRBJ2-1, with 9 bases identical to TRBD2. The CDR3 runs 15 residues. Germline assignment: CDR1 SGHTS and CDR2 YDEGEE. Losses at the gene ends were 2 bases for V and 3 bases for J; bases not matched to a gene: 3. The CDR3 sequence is CASSFSGGRYNEQFF. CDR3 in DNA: TGTGCCAGCAGCTTTAGCGGGGGCCGCTACAATGAGCAGTTCTTC. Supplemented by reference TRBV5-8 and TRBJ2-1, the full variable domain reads EAGVTQSPTHLIKTRGQQATLRCSPISGHTSVYWYQQALGLGLQFLLWYDEGEERNRGNFPPRFSGRQFPNYSSELNVNALELEDSALYLCASSFSGGRYNEQFFGPGTRLTVL.

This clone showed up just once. CDR3 sequence: CASYRARGKEQYF. CDR3 in DNA: TGTGCCAGCTACAGGGCTAGGGGGAAAGAGCAGTACTTC. The gene calls are TRBV27 and TRBJ2-7; possibly TRBD1 for D (6 bases). The germline V gene encodes CDR1 MNHEY and CDR2 SMNVEV (reference sequence). CDR3 length: 13 amino acids. Between the trimmed V and J ends, which lost 8 bases and 7 bases, there was a span of 18 bases.